The next 18 T cell receptor beta chains were all read from a single sample in a study of blood T cell repertoires in COVID-19. Sequencing used immunoSEQ multiplex PCR; TCRdb keeps in-frame clones, though not all of them. The sample holds around 140,000 clones; roughly 84% are singletons and the top ten take 2% to 3%. Material: peripheral blood. Receptors originate from a human donor with acute or convalescent COVID-19. The donor label of this sample is uncertain.

The chain recombines TRBV18 with TRBJ1-4; D not certain. The CDR3 has 11 residues. CDR1 and CDR2 (germline): KGHSH, LQKENI. V lost 6 bases, J lost 4 bases, and 3 bases lay in between. CDR3 nucleotides: TGTGCCAGCTCCTTTAATGAAAAACTGTTTTTT. This translates into CASSFNEKLFF.

The chain uses TRBV27 and TRBJ2-1; 7 bases agree with TRBD1. Losses at the gene ends were 6 bases for V and 8 bases for J; bases not matched to a gene: 13. The CDR3 extends over 15 amino acids. Per the germline V gene, CDR1 is MNHEY and CDR2 is SMNVEV (reference sequence). The CDR3 loop reads CASSSPRGGRDEQFF. In nucleotides, the CDR3 is TGTGCCAGCAGCTCACCCCGAGGGGGCCGCGATGAGCAGTTCTTC.

The chain recombines TRBV25-1 with TRBJ2-6; 9 nucleotides align to TRBD1. Losses at the gene ends were 6 bases for V and 1 base for J; bases not matched to a gene: 7. Germline loops: CDR1 MGHDK, CDR2 SYGVNS. The CDR3 loop spans 17 amino acids. In nucleotides, the CDR3 is TGTGCCAGCAGGGGACAGGGAGGACTATCTGGGGCCAACGTCCTGACTTTC. Translating it yields CASRGQGGLSGANVLTF.

This clone has a handful of counts. The chain couples TRBV19 to TRBJ1-2, with 9 bases that match TRBD1. Unmatched junction bases numbered 1, after V lost 2 bases and J lost 0 bases. The CDR3 has 15 amino acids. Looked up from germline, CDR1 is LNHDA and CDR2 is SQIVND (reference sequence). The CDR3 DNA reads TGTGCCAGTAGTATAAGGACAGGGGCTAACTATGGCTACACCTTC. This encodes CASSIRTGANYGYTF.

This chain connects TRBV24-1 to TRBJ2-3; tentative D call: TRBD2 (5 bases). There are 13 residues in the CDR3. V was pared by 5 bases and J by 4 bases, with 9 bases between. Germline V gene sequence: CDR1 KGHDR, CDR2 SFDVKD. The CDR3 reads CATSGGIADTQYF. DNA for the CDR3: TGTGCCACCAGTGGAGGGATTGCAGATACGCAGTATTTT.

J is TRBJ1-4 and V is TRBV19; TRBD1 might be the D (5 bases). Germline values: CDR1 LNHDA, CDR2 SQIVND (reference sequence). The germline V and J ends were trimmed by 5 bases and 11 bases, with 15 bases remaining between them. This CDR3 is built from 13 residues. The CDR3 is CASSSGQGIKLFF. CDR3 coding DNA: TGTGCCAGTAGTTCAGGACAAGGCATTAAACTGTTTTTT.

The chain has TRBV18 and TRBJ1-1; possible D gene TRBD1, 5 bases. V shed 4 bases and J shed 7 bases, with 10 bases lying between them. Germline assignment: CDR1 KGHSH and CDR2 LQKENI. The CDR3 length is 12 residues. This chain's CDR3 is CASSQATGEAFF. The CDR3 DNA is TGTGCCAGCTCACAGGCAACAGGTGAAGCTTTCTTT.

The V call is TRBV20-1, the J call TRBJ1-5; possible D gene TRBD1, 5 bases. The CDR3 is 14 amino acids. Between the trimmed V and J ends, which lost 3 bases and 4 bases, there was a span of 13 bases. Germline CDR1 DFQATT, CDR2 SNEGSKA (reference sequence). For the CDR3, the DNA is TGCAGTGCTAGTTTAGGTCCAGGGAATCAGCCCCAGCATTTT. It is translated as CSASLGPGNQPQHF.

In its sample, this clone was seen many times. The rearrangement links TRBV28 to TRBJ1-2; 7 nucleotides align to TRBD1. Trimming at V came to 3 bases and at J to 8 bases, leaving 21 bases not matched to a gene. The germline gives CDR1 MDHEN, CDR2 SYDVKM. The CDR3 has 18 amino acids. The CDR3: CASSLAPGQLSLGNGYTF. CDR3 coding DNA: TGTGCCAGCAGTTTGGCTCCGGGACAGCTTTCGCTTGGTAACGGCTACACCTTC.

This clone was found once. The V gene is TRBV6-2 or TRBV6-3, the J gene TRBJ1-5, with TRBD1 matching 8 bases. CDR1 and CDR2 from the germline V gene are MNHEY and SVGEGT. The CDR3 runs to 17 residues. The V segment lost 2 bases and the J segment 6 bases; nucleotides outside the gene matches: 12. In DNA, the CDR3 is TGTGCCAGCAGTTACGGCCCGGACAGGGAAAGGGGTCAGCCCCAGCATTTT. It codes for CASSYGPDRERGQPQHF.

The rearrangement joins TRBV24-1 to TRBJ2-2; 10 bases match TRBD1. CDR3 length: 17 residues. Germline trimming cut 0 bases from V and 7 bases from J; bases unmatched to any gene: 7. Germline CDR1 is KGHDR and CDR2 is SFDVKD. The CDR3 DNA reads TGTGCCACCAGTGATTTGCCGGGACAGGGGCGGTACGGGGAGCTGTTTTTT. Amino acids: CATSDLPGQGRYGELFF.

This chain connects TRBV29-1 to TRBJ1-1; TRBD1 agrees at 9 bases. J gave up 0 bases and V 6 bases, and 2 bases lay outside the gene matches. This CDR3 spans 13 amino acids. CDR1 and CDR2 (germline): SQVTM, ANQGSEA. The CDR3 region is CSVGQGVNTEAFF. The CDR3 DNA follows: TGCAGCGTGGGACAGGGAGTGAACACTGAAGCTTTCTTT.

V gene TRBV18 combines with J gene TRBJ1-1, with D unresolved. V was pared by 2 bases and J by 8 bases, with 12 bases between. The CDR3 contains 13 residues. Germline V gene data show CDR1 as KGHSH and CDR2 as LQKENI. In nucleotides, the CDR3 is TGTGCCAGCTCACCATACACGTCCCCAGAAGCTTTCTTT. It yields the protein CASSPYTSPEAFF.

The chain carries TRBV20-1 and TRBJ2-5, with D unclear. CDR1 and CDR2 from the germline V gene are DFQATT and SNEGSKA (reference sequence). Trimming took 3 bases from V and 5 from J, leaving 10 bases between them. This CDR3 is 12 amino acids long. The CDR3 bases are TGCAGTGCTAGTAGGCCAGGCGAGACCCAGTACTTC. It encodes CSASRPGETQYF.

The chain links TRBV30 to TRBJ1-2; D is unclear. The CDR3 consists of 13 residues. The V and J ends lost 0 bases and 4 bases respectively, with 9 bases between them. Germline V gives CDR1 GTSNPN, CDR2 SVGIG (reference sequence). The CDR3 sequence is CAWSVQLGYGYTF. CDR3 sequence (DNA): TGTGCCTGGAGTGTACAGTTGGGCTATGGCTACACCTTC.

A word on this clone: The germline gene is not matched at one end of the junction; a read error may be the cause. The rearrangement joins TRBV19 to TRBJ2-3, with TRBD2 identical over 15 bases. CDR1 LNHDA and CDR2 SQIVND come from the germline V gene (reference sequence). This CDR3 is built from 18 residues. This chain's CDR3 is CASSLLGLAGGPTGTQYF. CDR3 nucleotides: TGTGCCAGTAGTCTCCTGGGACTAGCGGGAGGACCCACAGGTACGCAGTATTTT.

V is TRBV7-3 and J is TRBJ2-3; 8 nucleotides agree with TRBD2. After removal of 3 bases from V and 2 bases from J, the junction contained 10 bases not matched to a gene. The CDR3 contains 17 residues. Per germline, CDR1 SGHTA and CDR2 FQGTGA. CDR3 region: CASSFAPAGGDTDTQYF. CDR3 nucleotides: TGTGCCAGCAGCTTTGCCCCTGCCGGGGGGGACACAGATACGCAGTATTTT.

This sequence joins TRBV7-2 and TRBJ2-5; D gene unclear. The CDR3 totals 13 residues. Germline V gene lookup returns CDR1 SGHTA and CDR2 FQGNSA. With 5 bases removed from V and 5 bases from J, the gap between germline ends came to 12 bases. CDR3 residues: CASSTAQKETQYF. The DNA for the CDR3 is TGTGCCAGCAGCACAGCACAGAAGGAGACCCAGTACTTC.